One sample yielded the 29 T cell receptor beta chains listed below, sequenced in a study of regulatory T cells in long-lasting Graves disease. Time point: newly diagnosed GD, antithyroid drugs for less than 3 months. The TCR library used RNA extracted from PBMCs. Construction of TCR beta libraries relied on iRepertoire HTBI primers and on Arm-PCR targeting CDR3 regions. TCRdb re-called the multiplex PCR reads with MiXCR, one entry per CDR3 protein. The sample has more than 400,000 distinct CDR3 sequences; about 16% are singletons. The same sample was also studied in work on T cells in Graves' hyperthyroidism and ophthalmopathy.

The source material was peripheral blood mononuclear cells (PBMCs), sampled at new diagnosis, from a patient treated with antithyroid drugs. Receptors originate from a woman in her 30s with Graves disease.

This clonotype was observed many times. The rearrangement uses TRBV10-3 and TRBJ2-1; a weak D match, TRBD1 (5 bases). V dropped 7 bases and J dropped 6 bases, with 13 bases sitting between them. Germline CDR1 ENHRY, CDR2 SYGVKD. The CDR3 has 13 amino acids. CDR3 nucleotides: TGTGCCATCAATCAAGGGGCTGGCAATGAGCAGTTCTTC. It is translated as CAINQGAGNEQFF.

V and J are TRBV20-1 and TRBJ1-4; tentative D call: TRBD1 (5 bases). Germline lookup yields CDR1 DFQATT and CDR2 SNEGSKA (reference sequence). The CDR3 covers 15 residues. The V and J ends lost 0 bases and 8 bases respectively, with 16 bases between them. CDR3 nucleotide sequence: TGCAGTGCTAGAGATGTTTCCGGGGCTGGAGAAAAACTGTTTTTT. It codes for CSARDVSGAGEKLFF.

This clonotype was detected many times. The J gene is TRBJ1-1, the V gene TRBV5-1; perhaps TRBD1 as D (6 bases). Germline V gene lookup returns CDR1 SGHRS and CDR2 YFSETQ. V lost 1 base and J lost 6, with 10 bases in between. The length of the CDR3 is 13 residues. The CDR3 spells CASSLLTGPEAFF. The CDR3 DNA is TGCGCCAGCAGCTTGCTAACAGGGCCTGAAGCTTTCTTT. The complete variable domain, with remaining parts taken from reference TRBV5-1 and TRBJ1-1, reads KAGVTQTPRYLIKTRGQQVTLSCSPISGHRSVSWYQQTPGQGLQFLFEYFSETQRNKGNFPGRFSGRQFSNSRSEMNVSTLELGDSALYLCASSLLTGPEAFFGQGTRLTVV.

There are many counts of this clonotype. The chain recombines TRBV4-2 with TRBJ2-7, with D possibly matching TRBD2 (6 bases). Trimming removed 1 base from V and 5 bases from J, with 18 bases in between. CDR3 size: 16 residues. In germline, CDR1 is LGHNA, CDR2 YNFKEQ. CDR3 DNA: TGTGCCAGCAGCCAAGTCGGCAGCCGGGGGTTAAACGAGCAGTACTTC. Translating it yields CASSQVGSRGLNEQYF.

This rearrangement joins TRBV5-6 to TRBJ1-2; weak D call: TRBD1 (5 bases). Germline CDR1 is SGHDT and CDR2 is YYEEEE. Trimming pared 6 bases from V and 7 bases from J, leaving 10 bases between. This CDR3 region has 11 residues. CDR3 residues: CASTSGGGYTF. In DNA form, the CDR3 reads TGTGCCAGCACCTCGGGGGGTGGCTACACCTTC. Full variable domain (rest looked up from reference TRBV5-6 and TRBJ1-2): DAGVTQSPTHLIKTRGQQVTLRCSPKSGHDTVSWYQQALGQGPQFIFQYYEEEERQRGNFPDRFSGHQFPNYSSELNVNALLLGDSALYLCASTSGGGYTFGSGTRLTVV.

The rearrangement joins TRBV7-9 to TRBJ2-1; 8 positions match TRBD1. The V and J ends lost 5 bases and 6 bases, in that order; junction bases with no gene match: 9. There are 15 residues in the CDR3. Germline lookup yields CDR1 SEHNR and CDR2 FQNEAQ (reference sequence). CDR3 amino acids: CASSSGQGNFNEQFF. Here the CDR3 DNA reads TGTGCCAGCAGCAGTGGACAGGGAAATTTCAATGAGCAGTTCTTC.

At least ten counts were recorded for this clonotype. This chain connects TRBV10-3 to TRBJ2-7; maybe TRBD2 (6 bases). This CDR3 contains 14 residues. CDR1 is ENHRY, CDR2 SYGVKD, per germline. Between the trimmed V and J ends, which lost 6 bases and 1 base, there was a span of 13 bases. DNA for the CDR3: TGTGCCATCAGCGGGCTGAGCGGGTCCTACGAGCAGTACTTC. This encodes CAISGLSGSYEQYF.

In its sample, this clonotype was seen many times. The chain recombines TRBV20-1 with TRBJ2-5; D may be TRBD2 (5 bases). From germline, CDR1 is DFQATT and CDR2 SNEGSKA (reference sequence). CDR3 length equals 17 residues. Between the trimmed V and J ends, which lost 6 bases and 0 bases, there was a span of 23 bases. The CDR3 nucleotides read TGCAGTGCCCGGCCGGGATCTGCGGGCCGGGACCAAGAGACCCAGTACTTC. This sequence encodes CSARPGSAGRDQETQYF.

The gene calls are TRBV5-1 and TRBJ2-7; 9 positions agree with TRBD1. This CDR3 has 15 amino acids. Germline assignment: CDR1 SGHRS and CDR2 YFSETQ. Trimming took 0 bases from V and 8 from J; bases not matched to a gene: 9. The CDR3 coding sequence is TGCGCCAGCAGCTTGGAAAAGGGGACAGGGACCCAGCAGTACTTC. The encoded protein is CASSLEKGTGTQQYF.

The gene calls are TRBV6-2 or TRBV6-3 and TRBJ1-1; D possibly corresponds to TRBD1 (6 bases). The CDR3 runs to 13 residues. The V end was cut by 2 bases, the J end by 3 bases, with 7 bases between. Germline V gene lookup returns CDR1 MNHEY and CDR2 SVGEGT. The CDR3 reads CASSYQGHTEAFF. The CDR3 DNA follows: TGTGCCAGCAGTTACCAGGGGCACACTGAAGCTTTCTTT.

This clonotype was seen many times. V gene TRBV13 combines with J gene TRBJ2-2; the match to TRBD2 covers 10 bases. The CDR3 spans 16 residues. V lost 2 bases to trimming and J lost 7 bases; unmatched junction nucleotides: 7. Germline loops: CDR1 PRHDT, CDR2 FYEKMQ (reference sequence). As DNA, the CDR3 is TGTGCCAGCAGCTTAAGAGCTAGCGGGAGAGGCGGGGAGCTGTTTTTT. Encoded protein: CASSLRASGRGGELFF.

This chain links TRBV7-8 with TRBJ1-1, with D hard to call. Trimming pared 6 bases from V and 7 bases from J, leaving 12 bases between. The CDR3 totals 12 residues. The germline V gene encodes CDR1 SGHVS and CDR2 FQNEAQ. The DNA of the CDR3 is TGTGCCAGCAGTGTTGGGGTTTTTGAAGCTTTCTTT. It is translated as CASSVGVFEAFF.

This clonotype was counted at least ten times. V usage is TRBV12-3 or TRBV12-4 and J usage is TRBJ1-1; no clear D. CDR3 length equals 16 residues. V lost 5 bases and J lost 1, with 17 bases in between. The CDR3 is CASSPHWLERNTEAFF. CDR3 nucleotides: TGTGCCAGCAGTCCCCATTGGTTGGAGAGGAACACTGAAGCTTTCTTT.

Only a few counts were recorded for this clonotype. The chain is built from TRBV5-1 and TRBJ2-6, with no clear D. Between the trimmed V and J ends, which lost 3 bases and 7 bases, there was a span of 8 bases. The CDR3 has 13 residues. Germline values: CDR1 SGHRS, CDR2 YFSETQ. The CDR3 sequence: CASSSAVANVLTF. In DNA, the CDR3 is TGCGCCAGCAGCTCGGCAGTAGCCAACGTCCTGACTTTC.

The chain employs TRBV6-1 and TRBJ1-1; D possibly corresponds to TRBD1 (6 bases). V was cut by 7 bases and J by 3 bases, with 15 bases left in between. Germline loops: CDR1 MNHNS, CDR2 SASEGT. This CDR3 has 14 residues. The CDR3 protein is CASIRDIGYTEAFF. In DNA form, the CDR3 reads TGTGCCAGCATCCGGGACATAGGGTACACTGAAGCTTTCTTT.

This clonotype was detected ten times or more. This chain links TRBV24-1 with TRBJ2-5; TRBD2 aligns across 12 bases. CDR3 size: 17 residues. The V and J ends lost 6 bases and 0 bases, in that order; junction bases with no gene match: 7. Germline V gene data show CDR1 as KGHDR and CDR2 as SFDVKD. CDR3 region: CATSPGLAGGYQETQYF. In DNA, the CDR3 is TGTGCCACCAGTCCGGGACTAGCGGGTGGGTACCAAGAGACCCAGTACTTC.

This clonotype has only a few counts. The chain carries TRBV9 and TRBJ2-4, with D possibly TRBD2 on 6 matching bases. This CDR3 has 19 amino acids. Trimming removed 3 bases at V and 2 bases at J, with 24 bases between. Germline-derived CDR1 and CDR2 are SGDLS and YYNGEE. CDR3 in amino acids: CASSARLVPAGPSKNIQYF. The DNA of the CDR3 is TGTGCCAGCAGCGCAAGACTCGTTCCTGCGGGACCGTCCAAAAACATTCAGTACTTC.

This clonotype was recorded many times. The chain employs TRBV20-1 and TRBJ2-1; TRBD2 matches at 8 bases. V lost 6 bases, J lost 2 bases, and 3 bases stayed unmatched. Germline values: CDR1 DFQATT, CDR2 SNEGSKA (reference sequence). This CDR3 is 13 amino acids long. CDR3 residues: CSATSGAYNEQFF. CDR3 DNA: TGCAGTGCAACTAGCGGAGCCTACAATGAGCAGTTCTTC.

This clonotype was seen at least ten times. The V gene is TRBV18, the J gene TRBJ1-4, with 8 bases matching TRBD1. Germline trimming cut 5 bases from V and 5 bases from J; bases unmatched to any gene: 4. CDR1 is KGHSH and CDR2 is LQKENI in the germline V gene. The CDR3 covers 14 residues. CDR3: CASSGDRLNEKLFF. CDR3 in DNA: TGTGCCAGCTCAGGGGACAGGCTGAATGAAAAACTGTTTTTT. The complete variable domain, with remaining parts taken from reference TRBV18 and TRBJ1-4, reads NAGVMQNPRHLVRRRGQEARLRCSPMKGHSHVYWYRQLPEEGLKFMVYLQKENIIDESGMPKERFSAEFPKEGPSILRIQQVVRGDSAAYFCASSGDRLNEKLFFGSGTQLSVL.

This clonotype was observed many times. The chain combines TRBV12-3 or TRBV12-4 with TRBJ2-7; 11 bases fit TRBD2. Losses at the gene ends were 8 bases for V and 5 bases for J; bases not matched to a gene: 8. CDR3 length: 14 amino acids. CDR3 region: CASGAIAGGNEQYF. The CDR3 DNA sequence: TGTGCCAGCGGGGCCATAGCGGGGGGGAACGAGCAGTACTTC.

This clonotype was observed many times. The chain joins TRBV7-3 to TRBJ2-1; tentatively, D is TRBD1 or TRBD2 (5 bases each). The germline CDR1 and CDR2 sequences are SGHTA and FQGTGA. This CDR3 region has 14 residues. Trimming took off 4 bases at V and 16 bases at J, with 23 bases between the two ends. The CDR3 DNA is TGTGCCAGCAGCTCGACGGTCCGGGACCCGACGACTTTCTTC. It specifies CASSSTVRDPTTFF.

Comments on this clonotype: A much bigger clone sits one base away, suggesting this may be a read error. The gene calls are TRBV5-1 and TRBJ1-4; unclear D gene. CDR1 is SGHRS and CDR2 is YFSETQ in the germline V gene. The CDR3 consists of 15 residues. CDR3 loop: CASSFSATTNENLFF. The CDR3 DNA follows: TGCGCCAGCAGCTTCTCAGCAACAACTAATGAAAATCTGTTTTTT.

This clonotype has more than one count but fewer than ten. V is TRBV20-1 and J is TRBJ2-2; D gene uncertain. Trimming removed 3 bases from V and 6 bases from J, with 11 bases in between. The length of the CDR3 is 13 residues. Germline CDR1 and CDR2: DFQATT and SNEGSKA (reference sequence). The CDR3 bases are TGCAGTGCTAGGAGTGGGAAGGCCGGGGAGCTGTTTTTT. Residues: CSARSGKAGELFF.

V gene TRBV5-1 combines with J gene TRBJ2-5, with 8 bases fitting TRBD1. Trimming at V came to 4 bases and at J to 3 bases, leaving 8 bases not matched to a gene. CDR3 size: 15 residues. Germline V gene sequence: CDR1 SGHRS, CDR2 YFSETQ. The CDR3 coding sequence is TGCGCCAGCAGCCCGGACCCGGGACAGGAAGAGACCCAGTACTTC. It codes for CASSPDPGQEETQYF.

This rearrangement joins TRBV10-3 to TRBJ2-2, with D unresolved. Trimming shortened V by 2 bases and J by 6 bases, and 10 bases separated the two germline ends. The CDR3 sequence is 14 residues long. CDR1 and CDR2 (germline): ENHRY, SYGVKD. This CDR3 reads CAISENVQAGELFF. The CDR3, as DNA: TGTGCCATCAGTGAGAATGTGCAGGCCGGGGAGCTGTTTTTT.

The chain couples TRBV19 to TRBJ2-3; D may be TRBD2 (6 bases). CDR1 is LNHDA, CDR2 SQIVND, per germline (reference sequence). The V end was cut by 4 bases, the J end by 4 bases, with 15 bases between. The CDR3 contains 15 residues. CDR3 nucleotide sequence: TGTGCCAGTAGTAGGGCTAGCGCTTCATCAGATACGCAGTATTTT. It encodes CASSRASASSDTQYF.

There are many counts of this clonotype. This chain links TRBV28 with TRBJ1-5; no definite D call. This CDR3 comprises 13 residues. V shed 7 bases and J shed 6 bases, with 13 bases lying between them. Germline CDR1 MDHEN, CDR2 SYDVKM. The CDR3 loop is CASTSVGVQPQHF. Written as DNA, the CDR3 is TGTGCCAGCACCTCAGTGGGAGTTCAGCCCCAGCATTTT.

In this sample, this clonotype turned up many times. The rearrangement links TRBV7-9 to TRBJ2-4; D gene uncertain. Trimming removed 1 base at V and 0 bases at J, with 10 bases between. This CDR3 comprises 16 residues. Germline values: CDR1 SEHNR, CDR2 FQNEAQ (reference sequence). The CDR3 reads CASSLDNHRAKNIQYF. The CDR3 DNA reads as TGTGCCAGCAGCTTAGACAACCACCGAGCCAAAAACATTCAGTACTTC.

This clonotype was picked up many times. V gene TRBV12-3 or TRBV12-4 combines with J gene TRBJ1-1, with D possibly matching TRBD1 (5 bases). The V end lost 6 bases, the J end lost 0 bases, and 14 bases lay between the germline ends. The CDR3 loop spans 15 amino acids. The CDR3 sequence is CASSRFSGLNTEAFF. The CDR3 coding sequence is TGTGCCAGCAGCAGGTTCTCGGGGCTGAACACTGAAGCTTTCTTT.